The rows below give T cell receptor beta chains drawn from one sample of a study of patients and donors after allogeneic stem cell transplantation. TCRdb re-analysed the RT-PCR reads in MiXCR, keeping a single row per CDR3 protein. The repertoire holds around 200,000 distinct CDR3 sequences, with roughly 38% as singletons. The specimen was blood, either unsorted or a sorted T cell fraction (not recorded which). These receptors were collected from a human donor who was either an allogeneic HSCT recipient or a stem cell or donor lymphocyte infusion donor (not recorded which). It is not recorded whose cells these are; they may come from a transplant donor. Both conserved end residues are part of each CDR3. The D gene is left open where the match is weak. Not all rows give a size; the values are once, few, many and, for expanded clones, a class.

j_call d_call v_call clone_size cdr3_nt cdr3_aa
TRBJ1-4 NA TRBV12-3/TRBV12-4 NA TGTGCCAGCAGTTTTATTCAGGGGAGTGAAAAACTGTTTTTT CASSFIQGSEKLFF
TRBJ1-1 NA TRBV18 few TGTGCCAGCTCGTTTCGCGAGGGTATGAACACTGAAGCTTTCTTT CASSFREGMNTEAFF
TRBJ1-1 TRBD1 TRBV6-2/TRBV6-3 NA TGTGCCAGCAGTCCCTACAGGGGACTTTCTGAAGCTTTCTTT CASSPYRGLSEAFF
TRBJ1-2 NA TRBV28 few TGTGCCAGCAGTACCAGGCAGGGACGAGTAGCTGGCTACACCTTC CASSTRQGRVAGYTF
TRBJ1-1 NA TRBV6-2/TRBV6-3 few TGTGCCGGCGGAAGCAGGATGAACACTGAAGCTTTCTTT CAGGSRMNTEAFF
TRBJ1-2 TRBD1 TRBV7-9 NA TGTGCCAGCAGCTTAGGTTGGGACAGTAGGGACTATGGCTACACCTTC CASSLGWDSRDYGYTF
TRBJ2-5 NA TRBV6-5 NA TGTGCCAGCAGTTACGACAGGACGGGGACCCAGTACTTC CASSYDRTGTQYF
TRBJ1-1 TRBD1 TRBV6-2/TRBV6-3 NA TGTGCCAGCGCTTACAGGGGGTCGAACACTGAAGCTTTCTTT CASAYRGSNTEAFF
TRBJ1-1 NA TRBV29-1 few TGCAGCGTTGGCAGGCTGATGAACACTGAAGCTTTCTTT CSVGRLMNTEAFF
TRBJ2-7 TRBD1 TRBV20-1 NA TGCAGTGCTAGCCCAGACAGGGGAGCCTACGAGCAGTACTTC CSASPDRGAYEQYF